The rows below give T cell receptor beta chains drawn from one sample of a study of PD-1 blockade in classical Hodgkin lymphoma. Repertoires were generated with immunoSEQ multiplex PCR, while TCRdb's copy carries only in-frame clones and drops some. Among roughly 100,000 clones listed, roughly 87% were seen once. Sequenced here: peripheral blood mononuclear cells (PBMCs), sampled before the fourth cycle of nivolumab. The receptors originated from a human donor with classical Hodgkin lymphoma. CDR3s include the opening cysteine and the closing phenylalanine or tryptophan. The order of the fields is clone size, V gene, D gene, J gene, CDR3 DNA, CDR3 protein. D genes are given only for firm matches. Only some rows state a clone size, as once, few, many or a class for expanded clones.

>.|TRBV4-3|.|TRBJ1-1
TGCGCCAGCAGCCAAGAACGGGGCTATGAAGCTTTCTTT
CASSQERGYEAFF
>.|TRBV30|TRBD2|TRBJ2-3
TGTGCCTGGAGTGTAACATGGCGGGAGATTGCAGATACGCAGTATTTT
CAWSVTWREIADTQYF
>.|TRBV5-6|.|TRBJ1-1
TGTGCCAGCAGCCGCAGCCGTAACGAAGCTTTCTTT
CASSRSRNEAFF
>.|TRBV30|.|TRBJ2-7
TGTGCCTGGAGTTTGGCGCAAGTGGACGAGCAGTACTTC
CAWSLAQVDEQYF
>.|TRBV2|.|TRBJ2-2
TGTGCCAGCAAGTCAACTTCGAACACCGGGGAGCTGTTTTTT
CASKSTSNTGELFF
>.|TRBV21-1|.|TRBJ1-2
TGTGCCAGCAGCAAACCCAAATCCCGACAGACCACGCATTATGGCTACACCTTC
CASSKPKSRQTTHYGYTF
>.|TRBV2|TRBD2|TRBJ2-7
TGTGCCAGCAGTGAAGCGCTTACGGGGGGGTTCGAGCAGTACTTC
CASSEALTGGFEQYF
>.|TRBV30|.|TRBJ2-1
TGTGCCTGCCCCCCCCCGGGACGGCGATACAATGAGCAGTTCTTC
CACPPPGRRYNEQFF
>.|TRBV2|.|TRBJ1-3
TGTGCCAGCAGAGTTTACCGAAACACCATATATTTT
CASRVYRNTIYF
>.|TRBV27|.|TRBJ2-3
TGTGCCAGCCAGGGACTTGCATCACGCACAGATACGCAGTATTTT
CASQGLASRTDTQYF
>once|TRBV13|TRBD2|TRBJ2-7
TGTGCCAGCAGCTCGAAGCGGGGCTACGAGCAGTACTTC
CASSSKRGYEQYF
>.|TRBV27|TRBD1|TRBJ1-2
TGTGCCAGCAGTCCCGGGACAGGGGGGTCGGCTAACTATGGCTACACCTTC
CASSPGTGGSANYGYTF
>.|TRBV28|.|TRBJ1-4
TGTGCCAGCAGTTTAGTGGGGATAATGGGAAAACTGTTTTTT
CASSLVGIMGKLFF
>.|TRBV10-3|.|TRBJ1-2
TGTGCCATCAGTGAGTTTAACGGGATATCCTATGGCTACACCTTC
CAISEFNGISYGYTF
>.|TRBV10-1|TRBD2|TRBJ2-7
TGCGCCAGCAGCGAGACCGGGACTCCGGTCCTCGGGCGGGAGAATTCCTACGAGCAGTACTTC
CASSETGTPVLGRENSYEQYF
>.|TRBV28|TRBD1|TRBJ2-1
TGTGCCAGCAGTGATTCGGGACAGGGGAACTACAATGAGCAGTTCTTC
CASSDSGQGNYNEQFF
>.|TRBV6-1|TRBD2|TRBJ2-7
TGTGCCAGCAGTGAAGGACTAGCGGTACCCTACGAGCAGTACTTC
CASSEGLAVPYEQYF
>.|TRBV4-1|.|TRBJ2-1
TGCGCCAGCAGCCAAGAGGGCGGAGATGAGCAGTTCTTC
CASSQEGGDEQFF
>.|TRBV6-1|.|TRBJ1-1
TGTGCCAGCAATAGACAGCCTGAAGCTTTCTTT
CASNRQPEAFF
>.|TRBV29-1|.|TRBJ2-7
TGCAGCGTTGAGTTGGGAAACTACGAGCAGTACTTC
CSVELGNYEQYF
>.|TRBV15|.|TRBJ2-1
TGTGCCACCAGCAGAGACGGGAATCAGTACAATGAGCAGTTCTTC
CATSRDGNQYNEQFF
>.|TRBV6-5|.|TRBJ1-1
TGTGCCACCGAAATAGGGAATGAAGCTTTCTTT
CATEIGNEAFF
>.|TRBV13|.|TRBJ1-2
TGTGCCAGCAGCCCTACGATAAAAAGAAACGATGGCTACACCTTC
CASSPTIKRNDGYTF
>.|TRBV10-3|.|TRBJ2-4
TGTGCCATCAGTGAGTCAGGGGCAGCCCTAGCCAAAAACATTCAGTACTTC
CAISESGAALAKNIQYF
>.|TRBV7-2|.|TRBJ2-7
TGTGCCAGCAGCGGGGCGGTGGGCTACGAGCAGTACTTC
CASSGAVGYEQYF
>.|TRBV6-1|.|TRBJ1-1
TGTGCCAGCAGTGAAGCGCTTTGGGAGAACACTGAAGCTTTCTTT
CASSEALWENTEAFF
>once|TRBV6-5|.|TRBJ1-5
TGTGCCAGCAGTTATCGTTCGTATCAGCCCCAGCATTTT
CASSYRSYQPQHF
>.|TRBV21-1|.|TRBJ1-3
TGTGCCGGTCCCTCTGGAAACACCATATATTTT
CAGPSGNTIYF
>.|TRBV18|.|TRBJ1-4
TGTGCCAGCTCACCACAGGGACCAAATGAAAAACTGTTTTTT
CASSPQGPNEKLFF
>.|TRBV28|.|TRBJ1-1
TGTGCCAGCAGTCCCTCCCGGGAGGCGAGGGCTGAAGCTTTCTTT
CASSPSREARAEAFF
>.|TRBV5-1|.|TRBJ1-1
TGCGCCAGCAGCTCCGGGGACCTGAACACTGAAGCTTTCTTT
CASSSGDLNTEAFF
>.|TRBV29-1|.|TRBJ2-1
TGCAGCGTTGGTGCGGTTACCTACAATGAGCAGTTCTTC
CSVGAVTYNEQFF
>.|TRBV6-5|.|TRBJ1-1
TGTGCCAGCAGTTCCCGGGCGCACACTGAAGCTTTCTTT
CASSSRAHTEAFF
>.|TRBV11-3|.|TRBJ1-5
TGTGCCAGCAGCTTGGGACGGCCATGCAATCAGCCCCAGCATTTT
CASSLGRPCNQPQHF
>.|TRBV29-1|TRBD1|TRBJ1-5
TGCAGCACGCTAGACAGGGACAATCAGCCCCAGCATTTT
CSTLDRDNQPQHF
>.|TRBV7-2|TRBD2|TRBJ2-1
TGTGCCAGCAGCTTGGACAGCGGGAGAGGCTACAATGAGCAGTTCTTC
CASSLDSGRGYNEQFF
>few|TRBV7-2|.|TRBJ2-2
TGTGCCAGCAGCTCCACAGGGTCCGGGGAGCTGTTTTTT
CASSSTGSGELFF
>.|TRBV10-3|TRBD2|TRBJ2-7
TGTGCCATCAGTGAACGAGGGACTAGCGGGACCTACGAGCAGTACTTC
CAISERGTSGTYEQYF
>.|TRBV6-5|TRBD1|TRBJ1-5
TGTGCCAGCAGCGGACAGGGCCATCAGCCCCAGCATTTT
CASSGQGHQPQHF
>.|TRBV4-1|TRBD2|TRBJ2-7
TGCGCCAGCAGCCAAGTACTAGCGGGAGGGCCCTCCAACTCCTACGAGCAGTACTTC
CASSQVLAGGPSNSYEQYF
>.|TRBV6-5|TRBD2|TRBJ2-7
TGTGCCAGCAGTCGTGGACTAGTCATCTACGAGCAGTACTTC
CASSRGLVIYEQYF
>.|TRBV27|TRBD2|TRBJ2-1
TGTGCCAGCAGTTCCGGACTAGCGTACACTGAGCAGTTCTTC
CASSSGLAYTEQFF
>.|TRBV27|TRBD1|TRBJ1-1
TGTGCCAGCAGTCTTCCCGGGACAGGGTTTGGTGAAGCTTTCTTT
CASSLPGTGFGEAFF
>.|TRBV5-6|.|TRBJ2-7
TGTGCCAGCAGCTTGGGACAAGCGACCTACGAGCAGTACTTC
CASSLGQATYEQYF
>.|TRBV5-1|TRBD2|TRBJ2-1
TGCGCCAGCGCGACCGGGGGGGCGAACAATGAGCAGTTCTTC
CASATGGANNEQFF
>.|TRBV2|.|TRBJ2-2
TGTGCCAGCAGTTGGGAACCGCGAGGCACCGGGGAGCTGTTTTTT
CASSWEPRGTGELFF
>few|TRBV9|.|TRBJ1-2
TGTGCCAGCAGCCTAGACAGAGATAATGGCTACACCTTC
CASSLDRDNGYTF
>.|TRBV19|.|TRBJ2-2
TGTGCCAGTAGTATCGGGACGAGGAGCACCGGGGAGCTGTTTTTT
CASSIGTRSTGELFF